The 28 T cell receptor beta chains below were found in one sample sequenced in a study of metastatic and nonmetastatic thyroid tumors. TCRdb ran MiXCR on the PCR reads. The sample records about 20,000 clones, around a sixth being singletons. Thyroid surgery had not been preceded by any treatment in any patient. The specimen sequenced was blood. These receptors all stem from a female donor with papillary thyroid cancer or a benign thyroid nodule (not recorded which). Some clones in this sample may be carry-over from other donors' samples.

This clone is classed as medium-sized. The chain is built from TRBV20-1 and TRBJ1-3; maybe TRBD1 (5 bases). V was cut by 0 bases and J by 4 bases, with 13 bases left in between. The CDR3 totals 15 residues. Germline CDR1 and CDR2: DFQATT and SNEGSKA (reference sequence). This CDR3 reads CSARDPAGPGNTIYF. The CDR3 bases are TGCAGTGCTAGAGATCCGGCAGGGCCAGGAAACACCATATATTTT.

This clone occurred many times. The V call is TRBV30, the J call TRBJ2-1; tentative D call: TRBD1 (6 bases). CDR1 and CDR2 (germline): GTSNPN, SVGIG (reference sequence). The V and J ends lost 4 bases and 2 bases respectively, with 18 bases between them. The CDR3 sequence is 16 residues long. Here the CDR3 reads CAWKQGHQSTYNEQFF. CDR3 coding DNA: TGTGCCTGGAAACAGGGTCATCAGAGCACCTACAATGAGCAGTTCTTC.

In this sample, this clone turned up a few times. This chain connects TRBV19 to TRBJ2-5; unclear D gene. CDR1 is LNHDA, CDR2 SQIVND, per germline (reference sequence). V was shortened by 7 bases and J by 5 bases, with 11 bases between the two germline ends. The CDR3 is 12 residues long. CDR3 sequence (DNA): TGTGCCAGTATTCTAGGTCGGGAGACCCAGTACTTC. Protein: CASILGRETQYF.

This clone ranks as medium-sized. CDR3 loop: CASSLSGSLDRQYF. In DNA form, the CDR3 reads TGTGCCAGCAGTTTAAGTGGCAGTCTTGATCGGCAGTACTTC. The gene calls are TRBV28 and TRBJ2-7, with D hard to call. Trimming pared 2 bases from V and 9 bases from J, leaving 17 bases between. This CDR3 has 14 amino acids. From germline, CDR1 is MDHEN and CDR2 SYDVKM. The variable domain in full, with the rest retrieved from reference TRBV28 and TRBJ2-7, is DVKVTQSSRYLVKRTGEKVFLECVQDMDHENMFWYRQDPGLGLRLIYFSYDVKMKEKGDIPEGYSVSREKKERFSLILESASTNQTSMYLCASSLSGSLDRQYFGPGTRLTVT.

The table lists this clone with many counts. The chain combines TRBV20-1 with TRBJ2-5, with D possibly TRBD2 on 6 matching bases. The germline CDR1 and CDR2 sequences are DFQATT and SNEGSKA (reference sequence). The CDR3 spans 14 residues. V was clipped by 1 base and J by 2 bases, with 11 bases between them. CDR3 DNA: TGCAGTGCTAGAGTTGGGGAGGAACAAGAGACCCAGTACTTC. Translating it yields CSARVGEEQETQYF.

Ten or more counts support this clone. The chain employs TRBV20-1 and TRBJ2-1; D unresolved. This CDR3 region has 12 residues. Looked up from germline, CDR1 is DFQATT and CDR2 is SNEGSKA (reference sequence). The germline V and J ends were trimmed by 6 bases and 7 bases, with 13 bases remaining between them. The CDR3 DNA is TGCAGTGCCCAGCCCCTAGTGAATGAGCAGTTCTTC. Translated: CSAQPLVNEQFF.

V usage is TRBV15 and J usage is TRBJ1-2; TRBD1 is a possible D gene (5 bases). In germline, CDR1 is LNHNV, CDR2 YYDKDF (reference sequence). The CDR3 covers 14 residues. V lost 4 bases to trimming and J lost 6 bases, with 15 bases between them. The CDR3: CATSTFPGFDGYTF. As DNA, the CDR3 is TGTGCCACCAGCACGTTCCCAGGGTTTGATGGCTACACCTTC.

This clone has at least ten counts. V is TRBV28 and J is TRBJ2-5, with D maybe TRBD1 (7 bases). V lost 3 bases to trimming and J lost 5 bases, with 13 bases between them. CDR1 is MDHEN, CDR2 SYDVKM, per germline. The CDR3 loop spans 14 amino acids. This CDR3 reads CASSFRGVGETQYF. DNA for the CDR3: TGTGCCAGCAGTTTCAGGGGGGTGGGGGAGACCCAGTACTTC. Variable domain in full (rest from reference TRBV28 and TRBJ2-5): DVKVTQSSRYLVKRTGEKVFLECVQDMDHENMFWYRQDPGLGLRLIYFSYDVKMKEKGDIPEGYSVSREKKERFSLILESASTNQTSMYLCASSFRGVGETQYFGPGTRLLVL.

In its sample, this clone was seen many times. The V call is TRBV2, the J call TRBJ2-7, with 7 bases fitting TRBD1. The CDR3 covers 13 residues. CDR1 and CDR2 (germline): SNHLY, FYNNEI. V lost 6 bases to trimming and J lost 2 bases; unmatched junction nucleotides: 4. The CDR3 bases are TGTGCCAGCAGGGACAGGTTGACCTACGAGCAGTACTTC. Its translation: CASRDRLTYEQYF.

This clone was seen repeatedly, ten times or more. This chain connects TRBV19 to TRBJ1-3; 7 nucleotides line up with TRBD1. This CDR3 has 16 residues. The V and J ends lost 4 bases and 2 bases, in that order; junction bases with no gene match: 8. Germline CDR1 and CDR2: LNHDA and SQIVND (reference sequence). The CDR3 nucleotides read TGTGCCAGTAGTACGGGGACAGTTGGACCTGGAAACACCATATATTTT. The encoded protein is CASSTGTVGPGNTIYF.

The chain joins TRBV19 to TRBJ2-1; 8 bases agree with TRBD2. The CDR3 has 17 amino acids. Looked up from germline, CDR1 is LNHDA and CDR2 is SQIVND (reference sequence). Trimming at V came to 5 bases and at J to 4 bases, leaving 13 bases not matched to a gene. The CDR3 DNA is TGTGCCAGTAGTTTCTTAGCGCGCGGGAGGTCTTACAATGAGCAGTTCTTC. Amino acids: CASSFLARGRSYNEQFF.

This clone was seen ten or more times. The chain uses TRBV6-6 and TRBJ1-5, with D tentatively TRBD1 (6 bases). CDR1 MNHNY and CDR2 SVGAGI come from the germline V gene (reference sequence). This CDR3 is 17 amino acids long. V gave up 0 bases and J gave up 0 bases, with 12 bases separating them. The CDR3 DNA reads TGTGCCAGCAGTTACTCGGGGGGCCCGTATAGCAATCAGCCCCAGCATTTT. Its translation is CASSYSGGPYSNQPQHF.

The genes are TRBV4-2 and TRBJ2-7; TRBD1 matches 8 bases. The germline gives CDR1 LGHNA, CDR2 YNFKEQ. The CDR3 is made up of 16 amino acids. V shed 0 bases and J 5 bases; nucleotides not matched to a gene: 9. CDR3 region: CASSQDPGQGNDEQYF. The CDR3 nucleotides are TGTGCCAGCAGCCAAGATCCTGGACAGGGTAACGACGAGCAGTACTTC.

The chain uses TRBV7-9 and TRBJ2-1, with 7 bases lining up with TRBD1. V was pared by 8 bases and J by 10 bases, with 2 bases of the junction left unmatched. The CDR3 extends over 10 amino acids. Germline CDR1 and CDR2: SEHNR and FQNEAQ (reference sequence). The CDR3 bases are TGTGCCAGCGGGACAGACGAGCAGTTCTTC. This sequence encodes CASGTDEQFF.

This chain links TRBV30 with TRBJ1-2, with D maybe TRBD1 (5 bases). Between the trimmed V and J ends, which lost 1 base and 0 bases, there was a span of 9 bases. Germline-derived CDR1 and CDR2 are GTSNPN and SVGIG (reference sequence). This CDR3 is built from 14 residues. CDR3 sequence reads: CAWSAQGANYGYTF. Here the CDR3 DNA reads TGTGCCTGGAGTGCTCAGGGAGCTAACTATGGCTACACCTTC.

This clone appeared many times. J is TRBJ2-2 and V is TRBV4-2; 7 bases line up with TRBD2. The CDR3 is 15 residues long. V trimming: 0 bases; J trimming: 9 bases; junction bases outside the gene matches: 7. CDR1 is LGHNA, CDR2 YNFKEQ, per germline. CDR3 coding DNA: TGTGCCAGCAGCCAAGAGTTGGCGGGGGTAAGGGAGCTGTTTTTT. Translation: CASSQELAGVRELFF.

V and J are TRBV12-3 or TRBV12-4 and TRBJ2-2; 10 positions match TRBD2. CDR3 length: 14 amino acids. Trimming cost V 2 bases and J 7 bases; bases outside gene matches: 1. The CDR3 bases are TGTGCCAGCAGTTTACTAGCGGGAGTCGGGGAGCTGTTTTTT. Its protein is CASSLLAGVGELFF.

This chain links TRBV6-1 with TRBJ1-1; no firm D call. V was pared by 0 bases and J by 1 base, with 3 bases between. The CDR3 extends over 13 amino acids. Germline CDR1 MNHNS, CDR2 SASEGT. This CDR3 reads CASSEAENTEAFF. The CDR3 DNA sequence: TGTGCCAGCAGTGAAGCTGAGAACACTGAAGCTTTCTTT.

Ten or more counts support this clone. Other DNA variants within this sample encode the same CDR3. The chain employs TRBV20-1 and TRBJ2-3; no definite D call. V was pared by 6 bases and J by 6 bases, with 10 bases between. The CDR3 totals 11 residues. The germline CDR1 and CDR2 sequences are DFQATT and SNEGSKA (reference sequence). The CDR3 DNA sequence: TGCAGTGCGTCGGAACAGGATACGCAGTATTTT. Protein: CSASEQDTQYF.

This clone has a count of ten or more. The V call is TRBV11-2, the J call TRBJ2-1; 14 nucleotides agree with TRBD2. This CDR3 spans 18 amino acids. Germline CDR1 SGHAT, CDR2 FQNNGV. Losses at the gene ends were 2 bases for V and 6 bases for J; bases not matched to a gene: 9. CDR3 nucleotides: TGTGCCAGCAGCTTAATCGGGACTAGCGGGAGTACCCGCAATGAGCAGTTCTTC. It translates to CASSLIGTSGSTRNEQFF.

This clone was recorded at least ten times. V is TRBV7-9 and J is TRBJ1-4, with D unclear. The germline gives CDR1 SEHNR, CDR2 FQNEAQ (reference sequence). CDR3 length: 12 amino acids. Trimming removed 1 base at V and 8 bases at J, with 5 bases between. The CDR3 coding sequence is TGTGCCAGCAGCTTAGTACAGGAAAAACTGTTTTTT. Its translation: CASSLVQEKLFF.

This clone was detected many times. The chain links TRBV20-1 to TRBJ2-1; 7 bases fit TRBD1. J gave up 8 bases and V 6 bases, and 16 bases lay outside the gene matches. This CDR3 comprises 15 residues. From germline, CDR1 is DFQATT and CDR2 SNEGSKA (reference sequence). CDR3 sequence: CSAFYRQGGRYEQFF. DNA of the CDR3: TGCAGTGCGTTTTACAGACAGGGTGGTCGGTATGAGCAGTTCTTC.

This clone was seen at least ten times. The rearrangement links TRBV2 to TRBJ2-3, with D uncertain. CDR1 and CDR2 (germline): SNHLY, FYNNEI. The CDR3 is 13 residues long. V was pared by 4 bases and J by 2 bases, with 7 bases between. The CDR3 DNA reads TGTGCCAGCAGTGGGCCCTTCACAGATACGCAGTATTTT. Translated: CASSGPFTDTQYF.

In its sample, this clone ranks as medium-sized. The J gene is TRBJ1-1, the V gene TRBV6-1, with 9 bases aligning to TRBD1. In germline, CDR1 is MNHNS, CDR2 SASEGT. This CDR3 is 11 amino acids long. The ends lost 6 bases at V and 7 bases at J; junction bases unmatched: 0. Here the CDR3 reads CASRDRGEAFF. For the CDR3, the DNA is TGTGCCAGCAGGGACAGGGGTGAAGCTTTCTTT.

Notes on this clone: This may be a read error: a much more frequent sequence differs by one nucleotide. The chain combines TRBV5-4 with TRBJ2-5; possible D gene TRBD1, 5 bases. This CDR3 spans 16 amino acids. From germline, CDR1 is SGHNT and CDR2 YYREEE (reference sequence). Here the CDR3 DNA reads TGTGTCAGCAGCCGGAGCAGCACCCCCCAGGGAGAGACCCAGTACTTC. Protein sequence: CVSSRSSTPQGETQYF.

The sample holds a few counts of this clone. The V and J genes are TRBV6-1 and TRBJ2-7; possible D gene TRBD1, 5 bases. Germline V gives CDR1 MNHNS, CDR2 SASEGT. CDR3 length: 13 residues. The V end was cut by 10 bases, the J end by 5 bases, with 18 bases between. In nucleotides, the CDR3 is TGTGCCAACGCGGACACACAAGCCCACGAGCAGTACTTC. It translates to CANADTQAHEQYF.

In this sample, this clone turned up many times. The gene calls are TRBV3-1 and TRBJ1-6; D is ambiguous. The CDR3 runs 15 residues. V lost 4 bases, J lost 2 bases, and 9 bases lay in between. Germline V gene lookup returns CDR1 LGHDT and CDR2 YNNKEL (reference sequence). CDR3 sequence (DNA): TGTGCCAGCAGCCTGGATAGTACCTATAATTCACCCCTCCACTTT. It is translated as CASSLDSTYNSPLHF.

The chain employs TRBV28 and TRBJ2-3, with D perhaps TRBD1 or TRBD2 (6 bases each). The germline V and J ends were trimmed by 11 bases and 5 bases, with 20 bases remaining between them. Germline V gives CDR1 MDHEN, CDR2 SYDVKM. The CDR3 length is 14 residues. The chain's CDR3 is CAWSPGAPGDTQYF. In nucleotides, the CDR3 is TGTGCCTGGAGTCCGGGGGCCCCGGGAGATACGCAGTATTTT.